Listed below are T cell receptor beta chains from one sample, sequenced in a study of regulatory T cells in long-lasting Graves disease. TCRdb re-analysed the multiplex PCR reads in MiXCR, keeping a single row per CDR3 protein. This table has around 400,000 distinct CDR3 sequences, about a sixth appearing once. Sequencing was performed on peripheral blood mononuclear cells (PBMCs), taken at new diagnosis, from a patient treated with antithyroid drugs. These receptor sequences come from a female donor with Graves disease. Both conserved end residues are part of each CDR3.

>TRBV9
CASSPWTGGFDGYTF
>TRBV28
CASSLAGLAADNEQFF
>TRBV6-1
CASTTGGGYTF
>TRBV29-1
CSASGTEISANYGYTF
>TRBV12-3/TRBV12-4
CASSFRQTTTLNTEAFF
>TRBV11-1
CASSLFGTDTQYF
>TRBV19
CASSLSGNSYNEQFF
>TRBV6-2/TRBV6-3
CASSQYSIWDTSGNTIYF
>TRBV4-2
CASSQDRTGGGSPLHF
>TRBV10-3
CAISKGQGVPEAFF
>TRBV7-9
CAGSLVLGGYDEQFF
>TRBV5-1
CASSSTTGAYGYTF
>TRBV7-9
CASSPGLAGNEQFF
>TRBV4-3
CASSQAGGQGWTEAFF
>TRBV10-2
CASSEASLGAYEQYF
>TRBV3-1
CARFGGRFFGELFF
>TRBV2
CASSNEREADTQYF
>TRBV11-1
CASSLVTSRTYNEQFF
>TRBV11-1
CASRPGTGNVNYGYTF
>TRBV11-2
CASSLELAGNWGETQYF
>TRBV29-1
CSVGHSKVYGYTF
>TRBV11-3
CASSPGADRADEQFF
>TRBV28
CASRVSTEAFF
>TRBV29-1
CSVEGRGGPYNEQFF
>TRBV28
CASSPYGRPNWEQFF
>TRBV2
CASRGLAGSSSIYEQYF
>TRBV20-1
CSAVGSGINQPQHF
>TRBV25-1
CASSDPSQGADEKLFF
>TRBV20-1
CSARSELGTNEKLFF
>TRBV7-2
CASSLSSTRSYEQYF
>TRBV24-1
CATSDGTNQPQHF
>TRBV19
CASTVGLAGSGELFF
>TRBV10-3
CAISDPSDTQYF
>TRBV11-2
CASSSGPSRQFF
>TRBV2
CASSGAPSASTDTQYF
>TRBV5-1
CASSFDNEQFF
>TRBV6-1
CASSGSGGSSYNEQFF